The 20 T cell receptor beta chains presented below share a single source sample, sequenced in a study of cytomegalovirus exposure and HLA in healthy donors. PCR primers comprised 60 Vbeta and 13 Jbeta primers. Clones were read by immunoSEQ multiplex PCR, and TCRdb kept only the in-frame ones, dropping some. The table has roughly 100,000 clones, under 85% seen once. The sequenced material came from PBMCs. All receptors derive from a man in his fifties or sixties in good health and CMV-seropositive.

The CDR3 here is CASSLVQGGYGYTF. The DNA of the CDR3 is TGTGCCAGCAGCTTAGTGCAGGGGGGCTATGGCTACACCTTC. The V and J genes are TRBV7-8 and TRBJ1-2, with 7 positions matching TRBD1. After removal of 1 base from V and 4 bases from J, the junction contained 3 bases not matched to a gene. Germline loops: CDR1 SGHVS, CDR2 FQNEAQ. This CDR3 is built from 14 residues. Complete variable domain (other parts from reference TRBV7-8 and TRBJ1-2): GAGVSQSPRYKVAKRGQDVALRCDPISGHVSLFWYQQALGQGPEFLTYFQNEAQLDKSGLPSDRFFAERPEGSVSTLKIQRTQQEDSAVYLCASSLVQGGYGYTFGSGTRLTVV.

The CDR3 sequence: CASSLGTGNHYGYTF. The CDR3 region has the DNA TGTGCCAGCAGCTTAGGGACAGGGAATCACTATGGCTACACCTTC. The chain uses TRBV7-2 and TRBJ1-2; 8 bases match TRBD1. CDR3 length: 15 amino acids. Germline loops: CDR1 SGHTA, CDR2 FQGNSA. The trim removed 1 base at V and 3 bases at J, leaving 4 bases unmatched.

The chain employs TRBV4-3 and TRBJ2-1; D not certain. The CDR3 length is 14 residues. Trimming pared 0 bases from V and 12 bases from J, leaving 15 bases between. Per germline, CDR1 LGHNA and CDR2 YSLEER. CDR3 sequence reads: CASSQEGQGSTQFF. The CDR3, as DNA: TGCGCCAGCAGCCAAGAGGGCCAAGGCTCTACGCAGTTCTTC.

Remarks on this clone: This specimen includes other DNA sequences encoding the same CDR3. This sequence joins TRBV5-1 and TRBJ2-1; 9 bases line up with TRBD1. The trim removed 4 bases at V and 3 bases at J, leaving 2 bases unmatched. The CDR3 is made up of 14 amino acids. The germline CDR1 and CDR2 sequences are SGHRS and YFSETQ. CDR3 residues: CASSPGQGYNEQFF. The DNA for the CDR3 is TGCGCCAGCAGCCCGGGACAGGGCTACAATGAGCAGTTCTTC.

The chain uses TRBV6-4 and TRBJ1-5, with D possibly matching TRBD1 (6 bases). The CDR3 covers 16 residues. The V gene lost 2 bases and the J gene lost 6 bases, with 17 bases spanning the gap. The germline V gene has CDR1 MRHNA and CDR2 SNTAGT. CDR3 sequence (DNA): TGTGCCAGCAGTGACCCGTCGCAGGGGTCGGGTCAGCCCCAGCATTTT. Residues: CASSDPSQGSGQPQHF.

The chain links TRBV9 to TRBJ2-7; 10 nucleotides align to TRBD2. V was clipped by 0 bases and J by 7 bases; unmatched bases: 7. Germline CDR1 and CDR2: SGDLS and YYNGEE. The CDR3 covers 15 residues. CDR3 bases: TGTGCCAGCAGCGTAGCCCCCGGGACTAGCGATGAGCAGTACTTC. It encodes CASSVAPGTSDEQYF.

This clone has only one observation. V is TRBV5-4 and J is TRBJ1-1; 7 positions match TRBD1. Trimming took 4 bases from V and 4 from J; bases not matched to a gene: 10. The CDR3 totals 15 residues. CDR1 and CDR2 (germline): SGHNT, YYREEE (reference sequence). The CDR3 sequence is CASSVPTGSGTEAFF. In DNA form, the CDR3 reads TGTGCCAGCAGCGTACCGACAGGGTCGGGCACTGAAGCTTTCTTT.

J is TRBJ2-4 and V is TRBV28, with 8 positions matching TRBD1. Germline loops: CDR1 MDHEN, CDR2 SYDVKM. This CDR3 spans 15 amino acids. V trimming: 2 bases; J trimming: 3 bases; junction bases outside the gene matches: 3. CDR3 residues: CASSLPTGVKNIQYF. The CDR3 nucleotides read TGTGCCAGCAGTTTACCGACAGGGGTCAAAAACATTCAGTACTTC.

The genes are TRBV20-1 and TRBJ2-1; maybe TRBD2 (6 bases). Germline CDR1 DFQATT, CDR2 SNEGSKA (reference sequence). This CDR3 has 11 residues. The V gene lost 6 bases and the J gene lost 8 bases, with 11 bases spanning the gap. The CDR3 coding sequence is TGCAGTGCCGGAGGGGTGGATGAGCAGTTCTTC. Protein: CSAGGVDEQFF.

The chain employs TRBV21-1 and TRBJ2-5; the D call of TRBD2 is as the table states it, not checked on the DNA. TRBV21-1 is termed a pseudogene. This CDR3 has 17 residues. The chain's CDR3 is CASSKRVRAKIGETQYF. For the CDR3, the DNA is TGTGCCAGCAGCAAAAGAGTGAGGGCGAAGATTGGAGAGACCCAGTACTTC.

This clone occurred once. The chain is built from TRBV27 and TRBJ2-2; D gene unclear. Germline CDR1 reads MNHEY; CDR2 reads SMNVEV (reference sequence). The V gene lost 2 bases and the J gene lost 4 bases, with 11 bases spanning the gap. The CDR3 consists of 15 residues. CDR3 sequence (DNA): TGTGCCAGCAGTTTACCTACTTCGGGCACCGGGGAGCTGTTTTTT. Its translation is CASSLPTSGTGELFF.

The chain uses TRBV30 and TRBJ2-7; 10 bases are a match to TRBD2. This CDR3 region has 16 residues. Trimming removed 1 base from V and 1 base from J; junction bases left unmatched: 7. CDR1 GTSNPN and CDR2 SVGIG come from the germline V gene (reference sequence). Written as DNA, the CDR3 is TGTGCCTGGAGTGGCCTCCTAGCGGGAGCTTCCTACGAGCAGTACTTC. Translating gives CAWSGLLAGASYEQYF.

The V and J genes are TRBV4-1 and TRBJ2-5, with TRBD2 as a possible D gene (6 bases). V lost 1 base and J lost 0, with 15 bases in between. The germline CDR1 and CDR2 sequences are MGHRA and YSYEKL. CDR3 size: 17 residues. CDR3 region: CASSQVIGSAYQETQYF. CDR3 nucleotides: TGCGCCAGCAGCCAAGTCATCGGGAGCGCGTACCAAGAGACCCAGTACTTC.

The rearrangement uses TRBV19 and TRBJ2-7; 8 nucleotides agree with TRBD1. CDR1 and CDR2 (germline): LNHDA, SQIVND (reference sequence). The CDR3 has 14 amino acids. With 4 bases clipped from V and 6 bases from J, the junction kept 8 bases outside the gene matches. In DNA, the CDR3 is TGTGCCAGTAGTAGCCAGACAGGGGCCGGCGAGCAGTACTTC. Translating it yields CASSSQTGAGEQYF.

The rearrangement uses TRBV27 and TRBJ1-6; tentatively, D is TRBD1 (5 bases). The ends were cut back, 7 bases at V and 7 bases at J, with 11 bases in the middle. Per the germline V gene, CDR1 is MNHEY and CDR2 is SMNVEV (reference sequence). The CDR3 covers 13 residues. CDR3 sequence reads: CASMGGTNSPLHF. CDR3 in DNA: TGTGCCAGCATGGGGGGGACCAATTCACCCCTCCACTTT.

About this clone: Its ends do not fully match the called genes, so a read error is possible. The chain couples TRBV7-9 to TRBJ2-5, with D possibly being TRBD2 (6 bases). The CDR3 length is 14 residues. In germline, CDR1 is SEHNR, CDR2 FQNEAQ (reference sequence). CDR3 nucleotides: TGTTCCAGCAGTCCCCGAGCGGGTAAAGAGACCCAGTACTTC. Translation: CSSSPRAGKETQYF. The whole variable domain, filled in from reference TRBV7-9 and TRBJ2-5, reads DTGVSQNPRHKITKRGQNVTFRCDPISEHNRLYWYRQTLGQGPEFLTYFQNEAQLEKSRLLSDRFSAERPKGSFSTLEIQRTEQGDSAMYLCSSSPRAGKETQYFGPGTRLLVL.

This sequence joins TRBV10-3 and TRBJ1-2, with 8 bases identical to TRBD1. CDR1 is ENHRY and CDR2 is SYGVKD in the germline V gene. V was clipped by 7 bases and J by 1 base; unmatched bases: 8. The CDR3 is 15 residues long. This CDR3 reads CAIIQDREDNYGYTF. CDR3 in DNA: TGTGCCATCATTCAGGACAGGGAGGATAACTATGGCTACACCTTC.

The chain joins TRBV5-5 to TRBJ2-7; 8 positions match TRBD2. The CDR3 is 15 residues long. The V gene's germline CDR1 is SGHKS and CDR2 YYEKEE (reference sequence). J lost 4 bases, V lost 4 bases, and 10 bases had no gene match. CDR3: CASSPRTSREYEQYF. In DNA, the CDR3 is TGTGCCAGCAGCCCACGGACTAGCCGAGAATACGAGCAGTACTTC.

This chain uses TRBV6-4 with TRBJ2-3, with D perhaps matching TRBD1 (5 bases). Trimming stripped 2 bases from V and 1 base from J, with 10 bases between. Per the germline V gene, CDR1 is MRHNA and CDR2 is SNTAGT. This CDR3 has 15 amino acids. CDR3 nucleotide sequence: TGTGCCAGCAGTGACAGGGGCAGGGGCACAGATACGCAGTATTTT. Protein product: CASSDRGRGTDTQYF.

This rearrangement joins TRBV4-2 to TRBJ2-1, with D perhaps TRBD2 (6 bases). V lost 4 bases and J 2 bases, leaving 24 bases between the germline ends. The CDR3 has 19 residues. Germline V lookup: CDR1 LGHNA, CDR2 YNFKEQ. CDR3 coding DNA: TGTGCCAGCAGCCTGCTAGTCCCCAAAACTAGCCGGACCTACAATGAGCAGTTCTTC. Translation: CASSLLVPKTSRTYNEQFF.